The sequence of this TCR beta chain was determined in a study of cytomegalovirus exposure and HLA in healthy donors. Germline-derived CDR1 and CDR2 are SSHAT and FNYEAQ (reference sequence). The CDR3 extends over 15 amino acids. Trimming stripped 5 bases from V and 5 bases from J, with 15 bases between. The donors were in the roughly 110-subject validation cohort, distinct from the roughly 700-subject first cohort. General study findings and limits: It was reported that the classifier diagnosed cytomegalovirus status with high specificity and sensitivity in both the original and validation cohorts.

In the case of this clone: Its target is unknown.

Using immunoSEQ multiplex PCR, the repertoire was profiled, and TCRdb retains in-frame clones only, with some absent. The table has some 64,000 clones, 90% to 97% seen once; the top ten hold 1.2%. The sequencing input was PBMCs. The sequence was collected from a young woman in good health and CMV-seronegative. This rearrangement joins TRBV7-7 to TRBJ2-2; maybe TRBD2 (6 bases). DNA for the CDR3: TGTGCCAGCAGCGCGACTAGAGTTGGTACCGGGGAGCTGTTTTTT. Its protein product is CASSATRVGTGELFF.